One sample yielded the 20 T cell receptor beta chains listed below, sequenced in a study of blood T cells in healthy people across ages. A second PCR of about 6 to 11 cycles used a sample-barcoded 5' primer and a J-beta primer mix. TCRdb re-derived calls from the 5' RACE reads in MiXCR, one entry per CDR3 protein. The top ten clones hold under 20% of a sample with some 1 million distinct CDR3 sequences, around 45% of them seen once. Sequenced: blood. All receptors derive from an older woman in good health.

In DNA, the CDR3 is TGTGCCACCAGCAGAGATCGAGGGGGGAGAGGCAACGTCCTGACTTTC. Translation: CATSRDRGGRGNVLTF. The chain carries TRBV15 and TRBJ2-6, with D possibly called TRBD1 or TRBD2 (6 bases each). Germline loops: CDR1 LNHNV, CDR2 YYDKDF (reference sequence). There are 16 residues in the CDR3. Trimming took 0 bases from V and 9 from J, leaving 15 bases between them.

The rearrangement uses TRBV24-1 and TRBJ1-5; D possibly corresponds to TRBD1 (6 bases). The CDR3 consists of 15 residues. Trimming removed 4 bases from V and 1 base from J, with 10 bases in between. Germline V gives CDR1 KGHDR, CDR2 SFDVKD. CDR3 in amino acids: CATSEGRGSNQPQHF. CDR3 DNA sequence: TGTGCCACCAGTGAGGGGAGGGGGAGCAATCAGCCCCAGCATTTT.

The CDR3 reads CSAEGISNEQFF. The CDR3 nucleotides read TGCAGTGCAGAGGGAATCTCCAATGAGCAGTTCTTC. The J gene is TRBJ2-1, the V gene TRBV20-1; D is possibly TRBD2 (5 bases). This CDR3 region has 12 residues. Germline CDR1 reads DFQATT; CDR2 reads SNEGSKA (reference sequence). The V gene lost 6 bases and the J gene lost 6 bases, with 12 bases spanning the gap.

This clonotype was seen only a few times. The V gene is TRBV4-1, the J gene TRBJ2-1; D gene unclear. The V gene lost 3 bases and the J gene lost 2 bases, with 5 bases spanning the gap. This CDR3 is built from 13 residues. From germline, CDR1 is MGHRA and CDR2 YSYEKL. CDR3 DNA sequence: TGCGCCAGCAGCCACGGGCCCTACAATGAGCAGTTCTTC. Residues: CASSHGPYNEQFF.

In its sample, this clonotype was seen a few times. The chain links TRBV3-1 to TRBJ2-7; no definite D call. Germline loops: CDR1 LGHDT, CDR2 YNNKEL (reference sequence). The CDR3 has 12 residues. Trimming took 1 base from V and 5 from J, leaving 6 bases between them. The CDR3 region has the DNA TGTGCCAGCAGCCAAGTCTGGGACGAGCAGTACTTC. Its translation: CASSQVWDEQYF.

This clonotype was counted only a few times. The V and J genes are TRBV2 and TRBJ2-5; possible D gene TRBD2, 5 bases. The germline gives CDR1 SNHLY, CDR2 FYNNEI. The CDR3 extends over 12 amino acids. V was shortened by 6 bases and J by 11 bases, with 16 bases between the two germline ends. The CDR3 spells CASRGPWGEQYF. The CDR3 region has the DNA TGTGCCAGCAGGGGCCCATGGGGAGAGCAGTACTTC.

This chain uses TRBV27 with TRBJ1-6, with 9 bases identical to TRBD1. The CDR3 totals 14 residues. Trimming at V came to 9 bases and at J to 7 bases, leaving 7 bases not matched to a gene. Germline loops: CDR1 MNHEY, CDR2 SMNVEV (reference sequence). This chain's CDR3 is CASRNDRGNSPLHF. The CDR3 nucleotides read TGTGCCAGTAGAAACGACAGGGGGAATTCACCCCTCCACTTT.

This clonotype was counted at least ten times. V usage is TRBV28 and J usage is TRBJ2-3, with D perhaps matching TRBD1 or TRBD2 (5 bases each). CDR3 length equals 15 residues. Trimming took 2 bases from V and 3 from J, leaving 12 bases between them. Germline CDR1 is MDHEN and CDR2 is SYDVKM. The CDR3 DNA reads TGTGCCAGCAGTTTAGGGAGTCAGGGTACAGATACGCAGTATTTT. Translation gives CASSLGSQGTDTQYF.

The chain combines TRBV7-2 with TRBJ1-2; 8 nucleotides align to TRBD1. Germline lookup yields CDR1 SGHTA and CDR2 FQGNSA. The CDR3 runs to 14 residues. The V and J ends lost 0 bases and 3 bases, in that order; junction bases with no gene match: 0. CDR3 sequence: CASSLADRDYGYTF. The DNA for the CDR3 is TGTGCCAGCAGCTTAGCGGACAGGGACTATGGCTACACCTTC.

V and J are TRBV9 and TRBJ2-1; tentatively, D is TRBD1 (5 bases). The J call is in doubt because the DNA end fits TRBJ2-7 better. Germline V gene sequence: CDR1 SGDLS, CDR2 YYNGEE. CDR3 length: 16 residues. The CDR3 region is CASSVYRQGPDNEQYF. CDR3 sequence (DNA): TGTGCCAGCAGCGTCTACCGCCAGGGCCCCGACAATGAGCAGTACTTC.

This clonotype appeared a few times. The J gene is TRBJ2-1, the V gene TRBV15, with D possibly matching TRBD2 (6 bases). Germline V gene data show CDR1 as LNHNV and CDR2 as YYDKDF (reference sequence). CDR3 length equals 17 residues. Trimming took off 5 bases at V and 3 bases at J, with 20 bases between the two ends. CDR3 sequence: CATSGRSQTRVYNEQFF. The CDR3 DNA follows: TGTGCCACCAGCGGGCGCAGTCAGACTAGAGTCTACAATGAGCAGTTCTTC.

The chain uses TRBV20-1 and TRBJ1-5; TRBD1 aligns across 8 bases. Germline assignment: CDR1 DFQATT and CDR2 SNEGSKA (reference sequence). The CDR3 runs to 15 residues. V shed 0 bases, J shed 3 bases, and the junction held 4 bases outside the gene matches. CDR3 nucleotide sequence: TGCAGTGCTAGAGAAGGGACAGGTACCAATCAGCCCCAGCATTTT. Protein sequence: CSAREGTGTNQPQHF.

The sample holds a few counts of this clonotype. The DNA is left out, because the CDR3 cannot be placed on it with certainty; the CDR3 is given as TCRdb lists it. The rearrangement links TRBV27 to TRBJ1-4. CDR1 and CDR2 from the germline V gene are MNHEY and SMNVEV (reference sequence). The CDR3 totals 14 residues, both ends included. The CDR3 loop reads CASSTSWTNEKLFF.

This sequence joins TRBV14 and TRBJ2-3, with D hard to call. The V end was cut by 1 base, the J end by 0 bases, with 5 bases between. CDR1 is SGHDN, CDR2 FVKESK, per germline. CDR3 size: 14 residues. The chain's CDR3 is CASSQVSSTDTQYF. The CDR3 DNA reads as TGTGCCAGCAGCCAAGTGTCCAGCACAGATACGCAGTATTTT.

The chain couples TRBV4-2 to TRBJ2-2; 7 bases fit TRBD2. The trim removed 7 bases at V and 5 bases at J, leaving 10 bases unmatched. The V gene's germline CDR1 is LGHNA and CDR2 YNFKEQ. The CDR3 consists of 15 residues. The CDR3 region is CASTPGGRETGELFF. CDR3 sequence (DNA): TGTGCCAGCACCCCCGGGGGGAGGGAAACCGGGGAGCTGTTTTTT.

CDR3 nucleotide sequence: TGCAGTGCTAGAGATCAACAGGAAATCAATGAGCAGTTCTTC. Translating gives CSARDQQEINEQFF. The rearrangement links TRBV20-1 to TRBJ2-1; possibly TRBD1 for D (5 bases). The germline CDR1 and CDR2 sequences are DFQATT and SNEGSKA (reference sequence). The CDR3 loop spans 14 amino acids. V was trimmed by 0 bases and J by 6 bases, leaving 12 bases between them.

Ten or more counts support this clonotype. A read error may be the cause here, since a much bigger clone is one base away. This chain connects TRBV7-2 to TRBJ2-3, with D unresolved. Germline loops: CDR1 SGHTA, CDR2 FQGNSA. Trimming left V 5 bases short and J 6 bases short, with 12 bases between. The length of the CDR3 is 13 residues. CDR3 DNA: TGTGCCAGCAGCGTACTTCTCTTGGATACGCAGTATTTT. This translates into CASSVLLLDTQYF.

A remark on this clonotype: At one of its ends the junction is not consistent with the germline gene, which may arise from a read error. This sequence joins TRBV27 and TRBJ1-2; TRBD1 matches at 8 bases. The CDR3 covers 17 residues. Germline V gives CDR1 MNHEY, CDR2 SMNVEV (reference sequence). CDR3 residues: CVSSLSAGTGRSYGYTF. CDR3 nucleotide sequence: TGTGTCAGCAGTCTCTCTGCCGGGACAGGCAGATCCTATGGCTACACCTTC.

This clonotype has just a few counts. The chain is built from TRBV20-1 and TRBJ2-5, with D maybe TRBD1 (5 bases). V lost 2 bases, J lost 5 bases, and 18 bases lay in between. Germline CDR1 is DFQATT and CDR2 is SNEGSKA (reference sequence). The CDR3 has 15 residues. CDR3 nucleotides: TGCAGTGCTAGACCCCCCAGGGATCTGGGGGAGACCCAGTACTTC. Encoded protein: CSARPPRDLGETQYF.

The chain carries TRBV24-1 and TRBJ2-3; D is unresolved. The CDR3 loop spans 11 amino acids. Germline V gene data show CDR1 as KGHDR and CDR2 as SFDVKD. Trimming left V 6 bases short and J 6 bases short, with 6 bases between. CDR3 loop: CATSTLDTQYF. In nucleotides, the CDR3 is TGTGCCACCAGTACCCTGGATACGCAGTATTTT.